A selection of T cell receptor beta chains follows, all from one sample in a study of response to subunit inactivated influenza vaccine. TCRdb redid the calling of the RT-PCR reads with MiXCR, one entry per CDR3 protein. Of about 190,000 distinct CDR3 sequences in the sample, over 13% were seen once. The sequences come from CD8+ T cells sorted from PBMCs, collected roughly 5 days after vaccination. These receptor sequences come from a man over 45 who received an inactivated influenza vaccine. Each CDR3 is given with its conserved first and last residue. The D gene is left open where the match is weak. Expanded clones are given a class, and other clones once, few, many or no size at all.

V	D	J	size	DNA	CDR3
TRBV12-3/TRBV12-4	-	TRBJ2-5	-	TGTGCCAGCAATATGGAGGGGGGGTCGGGAGAGACCCAGTACTTC	CASNMEGGSGETQYF
TRBV6-2/TRBV6-3	TRBD1	TRBJ2-1	few	TGTGCCAGCAGAGCCGCGGGACAGGGGGCCGATGAGCAGTTCTTC	CASRAAGQGADEQFF
TRBV7-9	TRBD2	TRBJ2-1	-	TGTGCCAGCAGCTGGGGACTAGAGGGTGAGCAGTTCTTC	CASSWGLEGEQFF
TRBV15	-	TRBJ2-7	-	TGTGCCACCAGCTCCGGCCGGGACGTAAACGAGCAGTACTTC	CATSSGRDVNEQYF
TRBV18	TRBD2	TRBJ2-5	many	TGTGCCAGCTCACCCGAGGGACTAGCGGAATTGGAGACCCAGTACTTC	CASSPEGLAELETQYF
TRBV12-3/TRBV12-4	-	TRBJ2-7	-	TGTGCCAGCAGTTCTCAGTTGCAGTACTTC	CASSSQLQYF
TRBV11-2	-	TRBJ1-1	few	TGTGCCAGCAGCCGAGCCCCAGTGGGCACTGAAGCTTTCTTT	CASSRAPVGTEAFF
TRBV9	-	TRBJ1-4	-	TGTGCCAGCAGCCCGCCTATCGGGGGCGTCGGGAAACTGTTTTTT	CASSPPIGGVGKLFF
TRBV2	-	TRBJ2-2	few	TGTGCCAGCAGTGAAGGGGGCAGGGCGAACACCGGGGAGCTGTTTTTT	CASSEGGRANTGELFF
TRBV11-2	TRBD1	TRBJ1-1	many	TGTGCCAGCAGCTGGACAGGGGGCTACACTGAAGCTTTCTTT	CASSWTGGYTEAFF
TRBV4-2	TRBD2	TRBJ2-5	few	TGTGCCAGCAGCCAAGATTCTGGCGGGGGGGCCGAGACCCAGTACTTC	CASSQDSGGGAETQYF
TRBV5-5	TRBD2	TRBJ2-7	-	TGTGCCAGCAGCTTGGTAGCGGGGGGTCACGAGCAGTACTTC	CASSLVAGGHEQYF
TRBV6-1	TRBD2	TRBJ2-7	few	TGTGCCAGCAGAGCGCTCCCGGGGGGCTCCTACGAGCAGTACTTC	CASRALPGGSYEQYF
TRBV28	TRBD1	TRBJ1-3	-	TGTGCCAGCAGTTTACCCCCGGGACAGCTGGGAAACACCATATATTTT	CASSLPPGQLGNTIYF
TRBV6-1	-	TRBJ1-5	-	TGTGCCAGCAGTGCGACGGATTTTAGCAATCAGCCCCAGCATTTT	CASSATDFSNQPQHF
TRBV12-3/TRBV12-4	-	TRBJ1-4	many	TGTGCCAGCAGTTCGGCTCCGGGACGGGGGGAAAAACTGTTTTTT	CASSSAPGRGEKLFF
TRBV21-1	-	TRBJ2-3	-	TGTGCCAGCGGCCCCCCTCCGCAGTATTTT	CASGPPPQYF
TRBV27	TRBD1	TRBJ1-1	-	TGTGCCAGCAGTGGGACAGGGTCGGGCACTGAAGCTTTCTTT	CASSGTGSGTEAFF
TRBV3-1	-	TRBJ1-5	-	TGTGCCAGCAGCCATGTTATGGGGCCCTGGCCCCAGCATTTT	CASSHVMGPWPQHF
TRBV4-1	TRBD2	TRBJ2-1	-	TGCGCCAGCAGCTTGACTAGCGGTGGGTACAATGAGCAGTTCTTC	CASSLTSGGYNEQFF
TRBV6-2/TRBV6-3	-	TRBJ2-3	few	TGTGCCAGCAGTCTTGGCGGGATAACCACAGATACGCAGTATTTT	CASSLGGITTDTQYF
TRBV10-3	TRBD1	TRBJ2-2	few	TGTGCCATCACCGGGGGACAGGGCGGGGGAACCGGGGAGCTGTTTTTT	CAITGGQGGGTGELFF
TRBV6-5	-	TRBJ2-1	-	TGTGCCAGCAGTTCTACTTTAGGAGGCTACAATGAGCAGTTCTTC	CASSSTLGGYNEQFF
TRBV16	TRBD1	TRBJ1-1	few	TGTGCCAGCAGCCAATCAGGGACAGGGGGCACTGAAGCTTTCTTT	CASSQSGTGGTEAFF
TRBV6-2/TRBV6-3	-	TRBJ2-5	few	TGTGCCAGCAACCTGAGGATTACTTACGTCCAAGAGACCCAGTACTTC	CASNLRITYVQETQYF
TRBV7-9	-	TRBJ2-3	-	TGTGCCAGCAGCTTAGGGGTAGCGGACAGCACAGATACGCAGTATTTT	CASSLGVADSTDTQYF
TRBV3-1	-	TRBJ1-5	-	TGTGCCAACAGCCAAGATCTTGGGTATGGCAATCAGCCCCAGCATTTT	CANSQDLGYGNQPQHF
TRBV7-2	TRBD2	TRBJ2-2	-	TGTGCCAGCAGCTACCCACTAGCGGGGGAGCTCACCGGGGAGCTGTTTTTT	CASSYPLAGELTGELFF
TRBV12-3/TRBV12-4	-	TRBJ2-5	few	TGTGCCAGCAGTCCCCCCTGGCCCACGGAGACCCAGTACTTC	CASSPPWPTETQYF
TRBV4-3	-	TRBJ2-7	few	TGCGCCAGCAGCCAAGATCGGGGTTTTGTGGCAGGAAACTACGAGCAGTACTTC	CASSQDRGFVAGNYEQYF
TRBV20-1	TRBD2	TRBJ2-3	-	TGCAGTGCCAGACCCGCTAGCGGGGAAAGCACAGATACGCAGTATTTT	CSARPASGESTDTQYF
TRBV12-3/TRBV12-4	TRBD2	TRBJ2-1	-	TGTGCCAGCAGGGGGACTAGCGGGGTGGATGAGCAGTTCTTC	CASRGTSGVDEQFF
TRBV2	-	TRBJ1-5	few	TGTGCCAGCAGTGAAGTGGGGGAGTATCAGCCCCAGCATTTT	CASSEVGEYQPQHF
TRBV7-6	TRBD2	TRBJ2-3	-	TGTGCCAGCCAGTCGCTAGCGGGGACCCCAGATACGCAGTATTTT	CASQSLAGTPDTQYF
TRBV2	TRBD1	TRBJ2-7	-	TGTGCCAGCAGTGAAGAGAGGGACAGTTCCTACGAGCAGTACTTC	CASSEERDSSYEQYF
TRBV4-1	-	TRBJ1-6	-	TGCGCCAGCAGCCAAGACGGCCGGGACTCCCTTTCGGGGTCACCCCTCCACTTT	CASSQDGRDSLSGSPLHF
TRBV28	TRBD1	TRBJ2-5	few	TGTGCCAGCAGTTTCCCGGGACAGGGGGCCGGGGAGACCCAGTACTTC	CASSFPGQGAGETQYF
TRBV27	TRBD2	TRBJ2-1	many	TGTGCCAGCAGTTTAATTGGGGGGGATTTTGGAAATGAGCAGTTCTTC	CASSLIGGDFGNEQFF
TRBV5-1	TRBD1	TRBJ2-3	few	TGCGCCAGCAGCTTGGGACAGGGGGCATCCGCAGATACGCAGTATTTT	CASSLGQGASADTQYF
TRBV15	TRBD2	TRBJ2-7	few	TGTGCCACCAGCAGCGACCCTAGCGGGAACTCCTACGAGCAGTACTTC	CATSSDPSGNSYEQYF
TRBV29-1	TRBD1	TRBJ1-1	-	TGCAGCGTTGAAGACTTAGTCAGGGGGTGGAGGGCTTTCTTT	CSVEDLVRGWRAFF
TRBV7-9	TRBD2	TRBJ2-1	-	TGTGCCAGCAGCTTACGGGGGGAGTACAATGAGCAGTTCTTC	CASSLRGEYNEQFF
TRBV12-3/TRBV12-4	-	TRBJ2-2	-	TGTGCCAGCATTCTCTCTCGCCTGGGTGGGGGTTATAGCACCGGGGAGCTGTTTTTT	CASILSRLGGGYSTGELFF
TRBV29-1	TRBD2	TRBJ2-5	-	TGCAGCGTTGAAGACCCGCTCGGACTAGCCCCACAAGAGACCCAGTACTTC	CSVEDPLGLAPQETQYF
TRBV2	TRBD1	TRBJ2-7	-	TGTGCCAGCAGTGGGACAGGGGACTACGAGCAGTACTTC	CASSGTGDYEQYF
TRBV29-1	-	TRBJ2-1	many	TGCAGCCCGGTCGGCGGGACTTACAATGAGCAGTTCTTC	CSPVGGTYNEQFF
TRBV10-3	-	TRBJ1-6	few	TGTGCCATCAGTGACTACAGCCGCTCCTATAATTCACCCCTCCACTTT	CAISDYSRSYNSPLHF
TRBV14	-	TRBJ2-7	-	TGTGCCAGCAGCCAAGACGTAGGGGCGGGTTACGAGCAGTACTTC	CASSQDVGAGYEQYF
TRBV12-3/TRBV12-4	TRBD1	TRBJ2-3	many	TGTGCCAGCAGCCTCGGACAGGGGGCAGATACGCAGTATTTT	CASSLGQGADTQYF
TRBV25-1	TRBD1	TRBJ2-7	few	TGTGCCAGCACCCCCGGGACAGGCTCCGAGCAGTACTTC	CASTPGTGSEQYF
TRBV4-1	-	TRBJ2-1	-	TGCGCCAGCAGCCAGACTGGGACTCCTGAGCAGTTCTTC	CASSQTGTPEQFF
TRBV4-1	-	TRBJ2-3	few	TGCGCCAGCAGCCAAGTTGGGGCAGATACGCAGTATTTT	CASSQVGADTQYF
TRBV15	TRBD1	TRBJ1-4	few	TGTGCCACCAGCACCGGGACAGGGCTAAGGGAAAAACTGTTTTTT	CATSTGTGLREKLFF